This TCR beta chain was found in a study of T-cell reconstitution after alpha-beta-depleted transplantation in children. Study-level points and caveats: TCRbeta diversity was high at day 60 in some patients (a result of surviving recipient T cells and thymic progenitors). About two months after transplant, alpha-beta T cells reportedly came from several hundred expanded graft clones. T-cell counts and diversity were attributed mostly to newly produced T cells one year after transplant.

Unique molecular identifiers were used to barcode this TCRbeta library. TCRdb fed the PCR reads into MiXCR, producing one record per CDR3 protein. Here the sample spans about 830,000 distinct CDR3 sequences, about 16% being singletons. This clonotype was detected many times. Its antigen is unidentified. V dropped 4 bases and J dropped 0 bases, with 3 bases sitting between them. CDR1 SQVTM and CDR2 ANQGSEA come from the germline V gene. The CDR3 covers 11 residues. Sequences were derived from PBMCs, mostly from graft donor cells, sampled 360 days after TCRalphabeta/CD19-depleted stem cell transplant. The origin of this receptor is a male patient younger than 18 who had a stem cell transplant for acute lymphoblastic leukemia, so the T cells may come from the graft donor. J is TRBJ1-1 and V is TRBV29-1; no firm D call. CDR3 residues: CSVVVNTEAFF. CDR3 nucleotide sequence: TGCAGCGTTGTAGTGAACACTGAAGCTTTCTTT.